Given below is one T cell receptor (beta chain) in context. The target of this receptor is not known. There are no base qualities to consult, and no much larger clone falls within one base. The collaborating institutions used their own protocols to collect whole blood in K2EDTA tubes. For TCRbeta analysis, collaborators shipped samples in one of three forms: frozen whole blood, isolated PBMCs, or DNA extracted from either of those sample types. The immunoSEQ Assay, a bias-controlled multiplex PCR, was used to amplify TCRbeta CDR3 regions from genomic DNA. Turning to the authors' computational methods: Nucleated cell counts per sample were estimated from amplification of reference gene primers within the assay. Sequence reads were collapsed and filtered to measure the absolute abundance of every unique TCRbeta CDR3 rearrangement. For each sample, productive Simpson clonality was calculated as the square root of Simpson's diversity index over productive rearrangements. As stored in TCRdb, this immuneACCESS dataset retains in-frame rearrangements with V and J assigned. A fraction of the clones does not appear; measured against another copy, unresolved V genes explain less than half of the discrepancy, and the remainder lacks a known reason. From that table come the V and J calls and clone size; the DNA was used to work out D and trimming. Present in this sample are a few hundred thousand clones, approximately 80% of which were seen just once. Together, the top ten hold about 20% of the sample.

Measured from the cysteine to the phenylalanine, the CDR3 is 16 residues long. CDR3 DNA is the only sequence kept; it has 48 bases, read in frame from the first base. From a lookup of the germline V gene, CDR1 and CDR2 are MGHRA and YSYEKL. V trim: 0 bases; J trim: 0 bases; unmatched bases: 1. These data come from a study of blood T cell repertoires in COVID-19 (dated by TCRdb to 2020 to 2021). About the full investigation: Samples covering the acute and convalescent phases of COVID-19 were provided by collaborators in the United States, Italy and Spain. The repertoires were released in a freely available public database intended as a resource for research on the immune response to SARS-CoV-2. The material from the prospective study consisted of cDNA or gDNA derived from T cells, B-cell-depleted T cells, or PBMCs. Deeply sampled blood TCRbeta repertoires from subjects exposed to, actively infected with, or recovered from COVID-19 were included in the dataset. Samples came from the ongoing ImmuneRACE study (first 160 participants) plus 1,254 subjects from 6 global collaborators. Where HLA class I and class II types were available, the types were taken from metadata supplied by the sample provider, not from assay-based typing. Sample metadata almost always included a de-identified subject ID, COVID-19 status, age in years and sex. What the work shows at the level of the full study, not this receptor alone: The amount of clinical and demographic metadata varied by source and participant and was provided uncurated.

The chain is made from TRBV4-1 and TRBJ2-1; TRBD1 lines up with 8 middle nucleotides. The sequencing sample was made of peripheral blood. The origin of this receptor is a man in his thirties or forties with active or convalescent COVID-19. At the DNA level, the sequence is TGCGCCAGCAGCCAAGAGACAGGGGTCTCCTACAATGAGCAGTTCTTC. This codes for CASSQETGVSYNEQFF.